This T cell receptor (beta chain) was found in a study of CD8 T cells in Susac syndrome. The T cells that were sequenced for TCR beta were CD8+ and CD4+ cells from blood. The multiple sclerosis controls, all treatment-naive patients, had relapsing-remitting disease that was stable or active. Negative isolation yielded the CD8+ and CD4+ T cells, while FACS enriched the TEMRA cells. Roughly 0.45 to 1 ug RNA was reverse transcribed with random hexamers. TCRdb reprocessed the immunoSEQ multiplex PCR reads with MiXCR, giving one entry per CDR3 protein. This sample has 100,000 to 150,000 distinct CDR3 sequences, with over 80% found just once. The TCR was taken from a human donor with multiple sclerosis. The sequenced material came from CD8+ T cells from PBMCs.

The CDR3 coding sequence is TGTGCCTGGAGTCCCTGGGGTAGCACCATATATTTT. Residues: CAWSPWGSTIYF. This chain links TRBV30 with TRBJ1-3, with D unclear. Looked up from germline, CDR1 is GTSNPN and CDR2 is SVGIG (reference sequence). V was trimmed by 2 bases and J by 9 bases, leaving 11 bases between them. CDR3 length: 12 amino acids.